This T cell receptor (beta chain) was obtained from a study of blood T cell repertoires in COVID-19. In the study overall: There were acute and convalescent COVID-19 samples, and they came from the United States, Italy and Spain. PBMCs, B-cell-depleted T cells, or T cells provided the cDNA or gDNA that made up the material.

Between the trimmed V and J ends, which lost 10 bases and 1 base, there was a span of 15 bases. Germline CDR1 and CDR2: MGHDK and SYGVNS. The CDR3 runs 14 residues. Original methodology: Researchers report that nucleated cell counts were estimated from reference gene primer amplification. TCRdb's table, derived via immunoSEQ multiplex PCR, lists solely in-frame clones and lacks some. V, J and clone size were drawn from that table, and D and trimming were deduced from the DNA. This table holds about 400,000 clones, roughly 86% found once. Sequencing was done on a sample of peripheral blood. The sequence was collected from a human donor in a cohort sampled during active COVID-19. This sequence joins TRBV25-1 and TRBJ2-3; D ambiguous. CDR3 nucleotide sequence: TGTGCCACGATCGACACCCCAGGCACAGATACGCAGTATTTT. This gives the protein CATIDTPGTDTQYF.